A selection of T cell receptor beta chains follows, all from one sample in a study of read filtering for tumor transcriptome and immune sequencing. From the reads, TCRdb called clonotypes with MiXCR, one entry per CDR3 protein. Among 43,000 or so distinct CDR3 sequences listed, around 21% were seen once. The specimen was a population of CD138-negative cells sorted from bone marrow. The receptors come from a donor at least 40 years old with multiple myeloma. The CDR3 runs from the conserved cysteine through the conserved F or W. Fields, in order: clone size, D gene, J gene, V gene, CDR3 DNA, CDR3 protein. A D gene is named only where the DNA matches it firmly. Not all rows give a size; the values are once, few, many and, for expanded clones, a class.

many | - | TRBJ1-6 | TRBV20-1 | TGCAGTGCTAGAGATGCGGCCAATTCACCCCTCCACTTT | CSARDAANSPLHF
many | TRBD1 | TRBJ1-1 | TRBV11-3 | TGTGCCAGCAGCTTAGAGACTACAGGGGGAGCTTTCTTT | CASSLETTGGAFF
- | - | TRBJ1-2 | TRBV6-1 | TGTGCCAGCAGTCCCCGAACAGGAGCGGGCGGCTACACCTTC | CASSPRTGAGGYTF
- | TRBD2 | TRBJ2-1 | TRBV19 | TGTGCCAGTAGTATACTAGCGGGAGCCCCCCGCCCCTACAATGAGCAGTTCTTC | CASSILAGAPRPYNEQFF
- | - | TRBJ2-3 | TRBV4-1 | TGCGCCAGCAGCCAAGGCGCAGAGACAGATACGCAGTATTTT | CASSQGAETDTQYF
few | - | TRBJ2-7 | TRBV28 | TGTGCCAGCAGTTTACTAGAGTGGGGGTACGAGCAGTACTTC | CASSLLEWGYEQYF
many | - | TRBJ2-1 | TRBV5-6 | TGTGCCAGCAGCTTGTGGGGGGCAGGGATCGATGAGCAGTTCTTC | CASSLWGAGIDEQFF
many | - | TRBJ2-1 | TRBV25-1 | TGTGCCAGCAGTGGGGGGGCGGGAGTGAGGAATGAGCAGTTCTTC | CASSGGAGVRNEQFF
many | - | TRBJ2-3 | TRBV2 | TGTGCCAGCAGTGTGGCTGCAGGGGTAGATACGCAGTATTTT | CASSVAAGVDTQYF
many | - | TRBJ1-5 | TRBV19 | TGTGCCAGTGCGCCGCAGGAGGGGCAGCCCCAGCATTTT | CASAPQEGQPQHF
- | - | TRBJ1-2 | TRBV12-5 | TGTGCTAGTGATCGGCGGGGAAGCTACACCTTC | CASDRRGSYTF
many | TRBD2 | TRBJ2-7 | TRBV2 | TGTGCCAGCAGTGAGCGGGGGGCCTCCTACGAGCAGTACTTC | CASSERGASYEQYF
many | TRBD2 | TRBJ2-2 | TRBV4-2 | TGTGCCAGCAGCCAGCTAGCGGGAGGGACGAACACCGGGGAGCTGTTTTTT | CASSQLAGGTNTGELFF
many | - | TRBJ2-2 | TRBV9 | TGTGCCAGCAGCGTAGGGGCAACCCACACCGGGGAGCTGTTTTTT | CASSVGATHTGELFF
many | TRBD2 | TRBJ2-5 | TRBV5-1 | TGCGCCAGCACACGTACAGGCGGGAGCGAAGAGACCCAGTACTTC | CASTRTGGSEETQYF
- | TRBD2 | TRBJ2-1 | TRBV4-3 | TGCGCCATTAGCCAAGATTCTCGCGGGAGGGCCCTGAATGAGCAGTTCTTC | CAISQDSRGRALNEQFF
- | - | TRBJ2-3 | TRBV7-9 | TGTGCCAGCAGCCTCTCAAGGGGCATAAGCACAGATACGCAGTATTTT | CASSLSRGISTDTQYF
- | TRBD1 | TRBJ1-4 | TRBV20-1 | TGCAGTGCTAAGACAGGGGTTTGGGCTAATGAAAAACTGTTTTTT | CSAKTGVWANEKLFF
- | - | TRBJ1-2 | TRBV19 | TGTGCCAGTAGAACCGGAGACAGGAACTATGGCTACACCTTC | CASRTGDRNYGYTF
many | - | TRBJ1-1 | TRBV13 | TGTGCCAGCAGCTTAAGTGGGTATAACACTGAAGCTTTCTTT | CASSLSGYNTEAFF
many | TRBD2 | TRBJ2-1 | TRBV19 | TGTGCCAGTAGTCCACGGGACTATTATGAGCAGTTCTTC | CASSPRDYYEQFF
many | TRBD2 | TRBJ2-1 | TRBV13 | TGTGCCAGCAGCACGGGACTAGCGGGAGTTTTGAATGAGCAGTTCTTC | CASSTGLAGVLNEQFF
many | - | TRBJ2-1 | TRBV6-5 | TGTGCCAGCAGTCGCAGCGGGTTCTACAATGAGCAGTTCTTC | CASSRSGFYNEQFF
many | TRBD2 | TRBJ2-1 | TRBV9 | TGTGCCAGCAGCCCGACCCGGACTAGCGGGAGGAGTGATGAGCAGTTCTTC | CASSPTRTSGRSDEQFF
- | - | TRBJ2-5 | TRBV29-1 | TGCAGCGTTCTACTCGTGGGCCATCAAGAGACCCAGTACTTC | CSVLLVGHQETQYF
many | - | TRBJ1-1 | TRBV7-9 | TGTGCCAGCATCCCCCCTAGAGAGCTATTGGGGACTGAAGCTTTCTTT | CASIPPRELLGTEAFF
- | TRBD1 | TRBJ2-7 | TRBV7-9 | TGTGCCAGCAGCTTAGGGGCACAGGGGTCCTACGAGCAGTACTTC | CASSLGAQGSYEQYF
many | - | TRBJ2-1 | TRBV7-9 | TGTGCCAGCAGCTCCTACGGGACCACGGGAAATGAGCAGTTCTTC | CASSSYGTTGNEQFF
many | - | TRBJ1-2 | TRBV7-9 | TGTGCCAGCAGTCCAGGACGGGACTCAAATGGCTACACCTTC | CASSPGRDSNGYTF
- | TRBD2 | TRBJ2-3 | TRBV6-1 | TGTGCCAGCAGTGAATGGGTGCGGGAGAGGCGAACAGATACGCAGTATTTT | CASSEWVRERRTDTQYF
- | - | TRBJ2-5 | TRBV19 | TGTGCCAGTAAAGCCAGGGGGGTCCTCCAAGAGACCCAGTACTTC | CASKARGVLQETQYF
many | TRBD1 | TRBJ2-3 | TRBV15 | TGTGCCACCAGCAGGAGGACAGGGGCACCAGATACGCAGTATTTT | CATSRRTGAPDTQYF
many | - | TRBJ2-1 | TRBV3-1 | TGTGCCAGCAGCCAACATAGCGACAATGAGCAGTTCTTC | CASSQHSDNEQFF
many | TRBD2 | TRBJ2-7 | TRBV4-1 | TGCGCCAGCAGCCGACGAGCCAGGACTAGCGGGAACACCTACGAGCAGTACTTC | CASSRRARTSGNTYEQYF
many | TRBD1 | TRBJ2-2 | TRBV28 | TGTGCCAGCAGCACCTCCCGCCGGGACAGGGGGCGAACCGGGGAGCTGTTTTTT | CASSTSRRDRGRTGELFF
many | TRBD2 | TRBJ2-7 | TRBV12-3/TRBV12-4 | TGTGCCAGCAGTCGGACTAGCGGGTCCTACGAGCAGTACTTC | CASSRTSGSYEQYF
medium-sized | - | TRBJ2-6 | TRBV2 | TGTGCCAGCAGTGGAAACAGTCTCTCTGGGGCCAACGTCCTGACTTTC | CASSGNSLSGANVLTF
many | - | TRBJ2-7 | TRBV28 | TGTGCCAGCAGTTTCGCGAACTCCTACGAGCAGTACTTC | CASSFANSYEQYF
many | TRBD2 | TRBJ2-2 | TRBV7-9 | TGTGCCAGCAGCCTTCCGGGACTAGCGAACACCGGGGAGCTGTTTTTT | CASSLPGLANTGELFF
many | TRBD2 | TRBJ2-3 | TRBV20-1 | TGCAGTGCAACTAGCGGGGCTAGCACAGATACGCAGTATTTT | CSATSGASTDTQYF
many | TRBD2 | TRBJ2-1 | TRBV19 | TGTGCCAGTACCGTCGCTAGCGGGCTGGCGTCCTACAATGAGCAGTTCTTC | CASTVASGLASYNEQFF
many | - | TRBJ2-1 | TRBV6-2/TRBV6-3 | TGTGCCAGCAAGGAGGGATACAATGAGCAGTTCTTC | CASKEGYNEQFF
many | - | TRBJ2-4 | TRBV28 | TGTGCCAGCAGTGGGGGCGGTATGGTCAAAAACATTCAGTACTTC | CASSGGGMVKNIQYF
- | - | TRBJ1-5 | TRBV6-2/TRBV6-3 | TGTGCCAGCAGACAGGGTCATCAGCCCCAGCATTTT | CASRQGHQPQHF
few | TRBD2 | TRBJ2-2 | TRBV5-4 | TGTGCCAGCAGCACGGAGGGCCTAGCGGGAGTTTTGAGCACCGGGGAGCTGTTTTTT | CASSTEGLAGVLSTGELFF